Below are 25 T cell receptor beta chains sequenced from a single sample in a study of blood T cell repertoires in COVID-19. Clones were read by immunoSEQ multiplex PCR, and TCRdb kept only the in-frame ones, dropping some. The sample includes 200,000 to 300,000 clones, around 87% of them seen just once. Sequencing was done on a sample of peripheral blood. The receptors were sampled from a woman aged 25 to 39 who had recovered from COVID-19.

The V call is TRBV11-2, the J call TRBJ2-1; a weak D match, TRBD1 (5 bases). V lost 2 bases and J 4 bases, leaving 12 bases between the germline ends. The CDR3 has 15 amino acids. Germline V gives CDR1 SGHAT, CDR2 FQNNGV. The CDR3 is CASSLMRQPYNEQFF. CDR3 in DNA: TGTGCCAGCAGCTTAATGAGACAGCCTTACAATGAGCAGTTCTTC.

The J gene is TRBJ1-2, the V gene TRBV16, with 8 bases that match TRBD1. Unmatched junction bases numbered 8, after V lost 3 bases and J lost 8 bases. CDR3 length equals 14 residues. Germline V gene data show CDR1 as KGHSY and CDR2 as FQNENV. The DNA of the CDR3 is TGTGCCAGCAGCCACGACAGGGGAGGTGTGGGCTACACCTTC. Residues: CASSHDRGGVGYTF.

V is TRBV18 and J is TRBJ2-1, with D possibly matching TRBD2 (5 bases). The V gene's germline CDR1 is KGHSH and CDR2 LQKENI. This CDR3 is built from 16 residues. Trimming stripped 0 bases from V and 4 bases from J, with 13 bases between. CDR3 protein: CASSPPVGGTYNEQFF. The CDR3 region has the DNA TGTGCCAGCTCACCACCAGTAGGAGGAACATACAATGAGCAGTTCTTC.

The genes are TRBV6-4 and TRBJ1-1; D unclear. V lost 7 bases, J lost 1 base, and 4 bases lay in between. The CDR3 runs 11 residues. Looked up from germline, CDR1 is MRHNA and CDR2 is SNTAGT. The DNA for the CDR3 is TGTGCCAGCAACACGAACACTGAAGCTTTCTTT. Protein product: CASNTNTEAFF.

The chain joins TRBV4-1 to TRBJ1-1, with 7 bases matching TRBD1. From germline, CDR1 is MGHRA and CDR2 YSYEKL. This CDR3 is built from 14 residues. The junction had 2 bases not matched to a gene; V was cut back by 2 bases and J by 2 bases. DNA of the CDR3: TGCGCCAGCAGCCAAACAGGGGAAAACACTGAAGCTTTCTTT. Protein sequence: CASSQTGENTEAFF.

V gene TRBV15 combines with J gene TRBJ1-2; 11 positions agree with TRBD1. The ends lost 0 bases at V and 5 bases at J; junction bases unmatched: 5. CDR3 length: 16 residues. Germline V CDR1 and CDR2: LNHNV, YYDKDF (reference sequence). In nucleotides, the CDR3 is TGTGCCACCAGCAGAGATTTGGGACAGGGGGTGTATGGCTACACCTTC. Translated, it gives CATSRDLGQGVYGYTF.

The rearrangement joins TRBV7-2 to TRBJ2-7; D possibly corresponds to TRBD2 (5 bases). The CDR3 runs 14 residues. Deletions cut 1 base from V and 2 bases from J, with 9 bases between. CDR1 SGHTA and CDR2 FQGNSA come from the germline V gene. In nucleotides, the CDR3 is TGTGCCAGCAGCTTAGTCTCGGGAACCTACGAGCAGTACTTC. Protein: CASSLVSGTYEQYF.

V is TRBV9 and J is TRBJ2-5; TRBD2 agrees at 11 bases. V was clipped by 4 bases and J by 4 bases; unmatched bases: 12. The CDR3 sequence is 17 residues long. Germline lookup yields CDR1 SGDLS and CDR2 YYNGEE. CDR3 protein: CASSPFPLAGGRETQYF. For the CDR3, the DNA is TGTGCCAGCAGCCCTTTCCCCTTAGCGGGGGGGCGAGAGACCCAGTACTTC.

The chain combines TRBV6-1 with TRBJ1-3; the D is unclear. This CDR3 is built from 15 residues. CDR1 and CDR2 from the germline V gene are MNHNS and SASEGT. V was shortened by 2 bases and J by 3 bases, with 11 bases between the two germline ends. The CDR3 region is CASSESPGLGNTIYF. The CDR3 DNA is TGTGCCAGCAGTGAATCTCCGGGTCTTGGAAACACCATATATTTT.

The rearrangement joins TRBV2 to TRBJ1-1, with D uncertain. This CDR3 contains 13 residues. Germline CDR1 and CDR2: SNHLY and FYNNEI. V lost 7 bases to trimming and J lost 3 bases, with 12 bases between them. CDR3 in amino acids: CASTGEADTEAFF. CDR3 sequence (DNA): TGTGCCAGCACTGGGGAAGCGGACACTGAAGCTTTCTTT.

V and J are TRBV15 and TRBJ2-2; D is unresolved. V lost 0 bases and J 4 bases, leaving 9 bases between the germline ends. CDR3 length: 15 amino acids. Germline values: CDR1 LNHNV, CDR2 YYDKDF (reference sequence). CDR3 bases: TGTGCCACCAGCAGAGATCGTCTTCGCACCGGGGAGCTGTTTTTT. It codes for CATSRDRLRTGELFF.

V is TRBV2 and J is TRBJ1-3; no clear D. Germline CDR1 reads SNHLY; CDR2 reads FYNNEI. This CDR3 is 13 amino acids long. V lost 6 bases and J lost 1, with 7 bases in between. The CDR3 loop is CASSSVSGNTIYF. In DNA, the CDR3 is TGTGCCAGCAGCTCGGTATCTGGAAACACCATATATTTT. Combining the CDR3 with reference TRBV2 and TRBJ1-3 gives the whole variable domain EPEVTQTPSHQVTQMGQEVILRCVPISNHLYFYWYRQILGQKVEFLVSFYNNEISEKSEIFDDQFSVERPDGSNFTLKIRSTKLEDSAMYFCASSSVSGNTIYFGEGSWLTVV.

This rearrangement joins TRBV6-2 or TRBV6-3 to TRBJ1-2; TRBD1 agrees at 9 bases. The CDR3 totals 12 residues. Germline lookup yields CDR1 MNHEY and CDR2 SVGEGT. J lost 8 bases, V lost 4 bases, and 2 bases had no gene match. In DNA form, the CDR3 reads TGTGCCAGCAGTTCCACAGGGGGCGGCTACACCTTC. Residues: CASSSTGGGYTF.

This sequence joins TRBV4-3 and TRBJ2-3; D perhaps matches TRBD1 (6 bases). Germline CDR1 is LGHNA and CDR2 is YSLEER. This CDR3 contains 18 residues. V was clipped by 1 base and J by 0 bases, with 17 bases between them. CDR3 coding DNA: TGCGCCAGCAGCCAAGGCAGGGGAAGTCAACTTAGCACAGATACGCAGTATTTT. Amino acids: CASSQGRGSQLSTDTQYF.

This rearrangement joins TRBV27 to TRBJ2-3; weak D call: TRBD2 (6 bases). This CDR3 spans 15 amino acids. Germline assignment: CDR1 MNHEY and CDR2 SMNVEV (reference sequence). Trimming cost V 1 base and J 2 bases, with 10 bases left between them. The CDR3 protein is CASSLLGGDTDTQYF. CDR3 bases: TGTGCCAGCAGTTTATTGGGGGGAGACACAGATACGCAGTATTTT.

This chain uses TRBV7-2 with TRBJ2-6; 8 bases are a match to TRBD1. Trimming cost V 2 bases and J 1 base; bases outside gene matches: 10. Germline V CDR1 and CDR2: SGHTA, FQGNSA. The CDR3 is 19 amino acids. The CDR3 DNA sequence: TGTGCCAGCAGCTTAAGAAGGGGACAGGTTTCTTCTGGGGCCAACGTCCTGACTTTC. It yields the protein CASSLRRGQVSSGANVLTF.

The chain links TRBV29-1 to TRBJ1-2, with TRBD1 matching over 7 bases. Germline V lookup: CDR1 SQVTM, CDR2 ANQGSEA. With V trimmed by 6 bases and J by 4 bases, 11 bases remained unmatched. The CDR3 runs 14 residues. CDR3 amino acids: CSVRGGNRGYGYTF. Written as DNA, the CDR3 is TGCAGCGTAAGAGGTGGTAACAGGGGCTATGGCTACACCTTC.

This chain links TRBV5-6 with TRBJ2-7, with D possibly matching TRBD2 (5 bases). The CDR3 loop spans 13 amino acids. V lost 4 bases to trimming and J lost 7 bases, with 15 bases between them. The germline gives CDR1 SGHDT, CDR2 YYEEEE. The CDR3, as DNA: TGTGCCAGCAGCCGCACCGACTGGAGGGAGCAGTACTTC. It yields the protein CASSRTDWREQYF. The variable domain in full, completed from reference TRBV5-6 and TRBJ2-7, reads DAGVTQSPTHLIKTRGQQVTLRCSPKSGHDTVSWYQQALGQGPQFIFQYYEEEERQRGNFPDRFSGHQFPNYSSELNVNALLLGDSALYLCASSRTDWREQYFGPGTRLTVT.

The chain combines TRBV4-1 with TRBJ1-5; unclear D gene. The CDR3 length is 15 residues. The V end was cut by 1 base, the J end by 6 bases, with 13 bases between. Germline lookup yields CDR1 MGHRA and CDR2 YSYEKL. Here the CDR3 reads CASSQVGVGSQPQHF. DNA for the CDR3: TGCGCCAGCAGCCAAGTTGGAGTGGGTTCTCAGCCCCAGCATTTT.

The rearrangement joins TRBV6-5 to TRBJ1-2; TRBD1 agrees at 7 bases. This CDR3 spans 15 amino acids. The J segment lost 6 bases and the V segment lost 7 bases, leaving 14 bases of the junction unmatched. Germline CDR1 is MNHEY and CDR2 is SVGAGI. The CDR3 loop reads CASTPRQGGINGYTF. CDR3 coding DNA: TGTGCCAGCACCCCTCGACAAGGGGGCATAAATGGCTACACCTTC.

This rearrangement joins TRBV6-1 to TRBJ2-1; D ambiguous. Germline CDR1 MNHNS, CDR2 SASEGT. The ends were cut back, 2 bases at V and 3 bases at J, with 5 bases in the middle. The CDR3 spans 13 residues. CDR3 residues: CASSEFNYNEQFF. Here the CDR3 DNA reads TGTGCCAGCAGTGAATTCAACTACAATGAGCAGTTCTTC.

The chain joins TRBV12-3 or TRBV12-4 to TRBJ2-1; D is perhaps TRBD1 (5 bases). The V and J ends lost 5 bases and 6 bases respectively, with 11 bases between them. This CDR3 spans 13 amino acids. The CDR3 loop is CASSPPRGNEQFF. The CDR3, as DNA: TGTGCCAGCAGTCCTCCAAGGGGCAATGAGCAGTTCTTC.

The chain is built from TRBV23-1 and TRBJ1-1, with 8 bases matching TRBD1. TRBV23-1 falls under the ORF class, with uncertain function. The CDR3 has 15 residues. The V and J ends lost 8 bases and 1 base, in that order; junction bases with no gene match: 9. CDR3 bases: TGCGCCAGCGTCCGGTCGGGACAGGAGAACACTGAAGCTTTCTTT. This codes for CASVRSGQENTEAFF.

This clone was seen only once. The CDR3 nucleotides read TGTGCCAGCAGTTTGGGACAGGGGGGGACAGATACGCAGTATTTT. This gives the protein CASSLGQGGTDTQYF. The V call is TRBV2, the J call TRBJ2-3; TRBD1 matches 11 bases. The germline gives CDR1 SNHLY, CDR2 FYNNEI. The CDR3 is 15 residues long. The trim removed 5 bases at V and 3 bases at J, leaving 4 bases unmatched.

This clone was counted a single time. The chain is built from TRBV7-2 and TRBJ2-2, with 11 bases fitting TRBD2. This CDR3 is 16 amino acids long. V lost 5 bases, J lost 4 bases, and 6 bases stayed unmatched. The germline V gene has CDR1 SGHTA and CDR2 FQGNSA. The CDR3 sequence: CASSTLAGEVTGELFF. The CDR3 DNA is TGTGCCAGCAGCACACTAGCGGGGGAGGTCACCGGGGAGCTGTTTTTT.